What follows are 9 T cell receptor beta chains derived from one specimen sequenced in a study of shared clonotypes between healthy human individuals. Only in-frame clones appear in the TCRdb table, and some are missing; sequencing was by immunoSEQ multiplex PCR. Of approximately 470,000 clones in the sample, 81% were seen once. Source material: PBMCs. These receptors all stem from a middle-aged woman in good health. Some clones in this sample may be carry-over from other donors' samples.

The V gene is TRBV25-1, the J gene TRBJ2-2, with 10 bases that match TRBD2. Germline lookup yields CDR1 MGHDK and CDR2 SYGVNS. The CDR3 sequence is 17 residues long. Trimming removed 2 bases from V and 5 bases from J; junction bases left unmatched: 8. For the CDR3, the DNA is TGTGCCAGCAGTGAAACGGGAGCGGGAGGGGGTACCGGGGAGCTGTTTTTT. It translates to CASSETGAGGGTGELFF.

This chain connects TRBV11-2 to TRBJ2-5; TRBD2 matches at 8 bases. Germline CDR1 and CDR2: SGHAT and FQNNGV. CDR3 length equals 14 residues. After removal of 5 bases from V and 4 bases from J, the junction contained 6 bases not matched to a gene. DNA for the CDR3: TGTGCCAGCAGCCCTAGTGCGGGAGGAGAGACCCAGTACTTC. This sequence encodes CASSPSAGGETQYF.

V and J are TRBV4-2 and TRBJ2-3; D not resolved. The length of the CDR3 is 17 residues. The germline gives CDR1 LGHNA, CDR2 YNFKEQ. With 2 bases removed from V and 0 bases from J, the gap between germline ends came to 15 bases. The CDR3 sequence: CASSQIGIRSSTDTQYF. DNA of the CDR3: TGTGCCAGCAGCCAAATCGGTATAAGGTCTAGCACAGATACGCAGTATTTT.

The chain is built from TRBV28 and TRBJ2-7; TRBD1 matches 9 bases. In germline, CDR1 is MDHEN, CDR2 SYDVKM. The CDR3 contains 15 residues. V shed 4 bases and J 7 bases; nucleotides not matched to a gene: 11. The CDR3 protein is CASSSSGTGTKEQYF. The CDR3 region has the DNA TGTGCCAGCAGTTCCTCCGGGACAGGGACCAAGGAGCAGTACTTC.

The rearrangement joins TRBV7-7 to TRBJ2-2; no clear D gene. The CDR3 sequence is 14 residues long. Germline V gene sequence: CDR1 SSHAT, CDR2 FNYEAQ (reference sequence). V was cut by 1 base and J by 0 bases, with 3 bases left in between. DNA for the CDR3: TGTGCCAGCAGCTTAGAATCGAACACCGGGGAGCTGTTTTTT. It encodes CASSLESNTGELFF.

Details on this clone: This likely stems from a read error, as it lies one base from a far larger clone. The same CDR3 is also encoded by other DNA sequences in this sample. The chain combines TRBV18 with TRBJ2-2, with 7 bases aligning to TRBD2. Germline CDR1 is KGHSH and CDR2 is LQKENI. The CDR3 totals 15 residues. CDR3 loop: CASSPSGTNTGELFF. The CDR3 DNA reads TGTGCCAGCTCACCAAGCGGGACGAACACTGGGGAGCTGTTTTTT.

Regarding this clone: This likely stems from a read error, as it lies one base from a far larger clone. The V gene is TRBV7-9, the J gene TRBJ1-2; D not resolved. CDR3 length equals 13 residues. In germline, CDR1 is SEHNR, CDR2 FQNEAQ (reference sequence). Here the CDR3 reads CASSADLGDGCTF. The CDR3 region has the DNA TGTGCCAGCAGCGCCGATCTAGGTGATGGCTGCACCTTC.

This sequence joins TRBV6-4 and TRBJ2-2, with D possibly being TRBD1 (6 bases). CDR3 length: 15 amino acids. Germline CDR1 MRHNA, CDR2 SNTAGT. Trimming cost V 6 bases and J 3 bases, with 14 bases left between them. The CDR3 sequence is CASRYRDQYTGELFF. CDR3 bases: TGTGCCAGCAGGTACAGGGACCAATACACCGGGGAGCTGTTTTTT.

This sequence joins TRBV5-1 and TRBJ2-3; 14 bases fit TRBD2. Germline V gene data show CDR1 as SGHRS and CDR2 as YFSETQ. This CDR3 is built from 17 residues. V was clipped by 3 bases and J by 5 bases; unmatched bases: 8. DNA for the CDR3: TGCGCCAGCAGCTCCCTGACTAGCGGGAGGGTGGGAGATACGCAGTATTTT. Protein: CASSSLTSGRVGDTQYF. Variable domain in full (rest from reference TRBV5-1 and TRBJ2-3): KAGVTQTPRYLIKTRGQQVTLSCSPISGHRSVSWYQQTPGQGLQFLFEYFSETQRNKGNFPGRFSGRQFSNSRSEMNVSTLELGDSALYLCASSSLTSGRVGDTQYFGPGTRLTVL.